Listed here are 28 T cell receptor beta chains from one sample, sequenced in a study of blood T cell repertoires in COVID-19. Produced via immunoSEQ multiplex PCR; TCRdb's table is partial and in-frame only. The sample contains around 330,000 clones, about 89% of which appear only once. The specimen sequenced was PBMCs or T cells enriched from blood (not recorded which). These receptor sequences come from a man aged 60-69 years who had recovered from COVID-19.

The chain joins TRBV5-1 to TRBJ2-1; 9 bases are a match to TRBD2. CDR3 length equals 16 residues. Per germline, CDR1 SGHRS and CDR2 YFSETQ. V lost 4 bases to trimming and J lost 4 bases; unmatched junction nucleotides: 9. This CDR3 reads CASSVFSGSLYNEQFF. CDR3 DNA sequence: TGCGCCAGCAGCGTATTTAGCGGGAGCTTGTACAATGAGCAGTTCTTC. The full variable domain, in which reference TRBV5-1 and TRBJ2-1 provide the parts outside the CDR3, is KAGVTQTPRYLIKTRGQQVTLSCSPISGHRSVSWYQQTPGQGLQFLFEYFSETQRNKGNFPGRFSGRQFSNSRSEMNVSTLELGDSALYLCASSVFSGSLYNEQFFGPGTRLTVL.

CDR3 bases: TGTGCCAGCTCACAAACAGGGGACGGGGAGCTGTTTTTT. This gives the protein CASSQTGDGELFF. V gene TRBV18 combines with J gene TRBJ2-2, with 7 bases identical to TRBD1. Germline loops: CDR1 KGHSH, CDR2 LQKENI. The V and J ends lost 4 bases and 7 bases, in that order; junction bases with no gene match: 3. This CDR3 has 13 amino acids. Based on the CDR3 plus reference TRBV18 and TRBJ2-2, the full variable domain is NAGVMQNPRHLVRRRGQEARLRCSPMKGHSHVYWYRQLPEEGLKFMVYLQKENIIDESGMPKERFSAEFPKEGPSILRIQQVVRGDSAAYFCASSQTGDGELFFGEGSRLTVL.

V usage is TRBV19 and J usage is TRBJ2-1, with a possible D match to TRBD1 (5 bases). The CDR3 totals 14 residues. Trimming shortened V by 2 bases and J by 5 bases, and 10 bases separated the two germline ends. Germline assignment: CDR1 LNHDA and CDR2 SQIVND (reference sequence). The CDR3 DNA sequence: TGTGCCAGTAGTATAAGGGGCGGAAACAATGAGCAGTTCTTC. Protein: CASSIRGGNNEQFF.

Written as DNA, the CDR3 is TGTGCCAGCAGCGCGCGCGGGTTATCTGAGCAGTTCTTC. It codes for CASSARGLSEQFF. This chain connects TRBV25-1 to TRBJ2-1; tentatively, D is TRBD2 (5 bases). There are 13 residues in the CDR3. Trimming left V 6 bases short and J 9 bases short, with 15 bases between. Germline assignment: CDR1 MGHDK and CDR2 SYGVNS. The variable domain in full, with the rest retrieved from reference TRBV25-1 and TRBJ2-1, is EADIYQTPRYLVIGTGKKITLECSQTMGHDKMYWYQQDPGMELHLIHYSYGVNSTEKGDLSSESTVSRIRTEHFPLTLESARPSHTSQYLCASSARGLSEQFFGPGTRLTVL.

The chain couples TRBV5-4 to TRBJ2-3; D not certain. CDR3 length: 14 residues. Germline assignment: CDR1 SGHNT and CDR2 YYREEE (reference sequence). The V and J ends lost 0 bases and 4 bases respectively, with 9 bases between them. CDR3 in amino acids: CASSLASGPDTQYF. CDR3 coding DNA: TGTGCCAGCAGCTTGGCGTCAGGTCCAGATACGCAGTATTTT.

V and J are TRBV6-6 and TRBJ1-6, with D unresolved. This CDR3 contains 11 residues. Germline CDR1 and CDR2: MNHNY and SVGAGI (reference sequence). Trimming removed 6 bases at V and 7 bases at J, with 4 bases between. CDR3 loop: CASSLNSPLHF. In nucleotides, the CDR3 is TGTGCCAGCAGCTTGAATTCACCCCTCCACTTT.

This sequence joins TRBV28 and TRBJ2-7, with 8 bases that match TRBD1. CDR3 length equals 16 residues. The V gene's germline CDR1 is MDHEN and CDR2 SYDVKM. With V trimmed by 5 bases and J by 3 bases, 12 bases remained unmatched. The CDR3 here is CASSPSGGQGFYEQYF. CDR3 sequence (DNA): TGTGCCAGCAGTCCCTCCGGAGGACAGGGATTCTACGAGCAGTACTTC.

The CDR3 DNA sequence: TGTGCCAGCTCACCGAGTAGAGGTTACCAAGAGACCCAGTACTTC. Its translation is CASSPSRGYQETQYF. The J gene is TRBJ2-5, the V gene TRBV18; D gene ambiguous. The CDR3 extends over 15 amino acids. The germline V gene has CDR1 KGHSH and CDR2 LQKENI. Trimming shortened V by 3 bases and J by 0 bases, and 11 bases separated the two germline ends.

This chain links TRBV5-5 with TRBJ1-2; unclear D gene. The germline V and J ends were trimmed by 1 base and 6 bases, with 10 bases remaining between them. The CDR3 extends over 13 amino acids. Germline lookup yields CDR1 SGHKS and CDR2 YYEKEE (reference sequence). The CDR3 reads CASSLQPGDGYTF. The CDR3 DNA sequence: TGTGCCAGCAGCTTGCAACCGGGAGATGGCTACACCTTC.

The chain has TRBV28 and TRBJ2-1; unclear D gene. Trimming shortened V by 4 bases and J by 8 bases, and 15 bases separated the two germline ends. The CDR3 sequence is 14 residues long. Germline V gene lookup returns CDR1 MDHEN and CDR2 SYDVKM. The CDR3 protein is CASSSTENEDEQFF. The CDR3 DNA is TGTGCCAGCAGTTCTACGGAAAATGAGGATGAGCAGTTCTTC.

V and J are TRBV30 and TRBJ2-1; TRBD2 matches at 11 bases. From germline, CDR1 is GTSNPN and CDR2 SVGIG (reference sequence). The length of the CDR3 is 13 residues. J was trimmed by 5 bases and V by 5 bases; bases with no gene match: 2. The CDR3 DNA follows: TGTGCCTGGCTAGCGGGAGGCGACAATGAGCAGTTCTTC. Translating gives CAWLAGGDNEQFF.

This clone was seen once. The CDR3 region has the DNA TGCGCCAGCAGCGCCACAGGGGCGGGGGCCAACGTCCTGACTTTC. Translated: CASSATGAGANVLTF. The V call is TRBV5-1, the J call TRBJ2-6; 7 bases match TRBD1. Germline CDR1 is SGHRS and CDR2 is YFSETQ. Unmatched junction bases numbered 5, after V lost 4 bases and J lost 4 bases. The CDR3 covers 15 residues. Combining the CDR3 with reference TRBV5-1 and TRBJ2-6 gives the whole variable domain KAGVTQTPRYLIKTRGQQVTLSCSPISGHRSVSWYQQTPGQGLQFLFEYFSETQRNKGNFPGRFSGRQFSNSRSEMNVSTLELGDSALYLCASSATGAGANVLTFGAGSRLTVL.

The chain carries TRBV5-8 and TRBJ1-1; D unresolved. V lost 0 bases and J 10 bases, leaving 16 bases between the germline ends. This CDR3 contains 14 residues. Per the germline V gene, CDR1 is SGHTS and CDR2 is YDEGEE. CDR3 DNA: TGTGCCAGCAGCTTGGTGGCAGGCTATGTCGGAGCTTTCTTT. Translating it yields CASSLVAGYVGAFF.

The chain carries TRBV18 and TRBJ2-7, with 12 bases aligning to TRBD2. Germline loops: CDR1 KGHSH, CDR2 LQKENI. V lost 6 bases to trimming and J lost 5 bases; unmatched junction nucleotides: 11. The CDR3 is 16 amino acids. The CDR3 coding sequence is TGTGCCAGCTCCCTAGGACTAGCGGGAAGAAGTGACGAGCAGTACTTC. Translated, it gives CASSLGLAGRSDEQYF.

The chain carries TRBV19 and TRBJ2-1; the match to TRBD2 covers 10 bases. V trimming: 6 bases; J trimming: 7 bases; junction bases outside the gene matches: 12. Germline assignment: CDR1 LNHDA and CDR2 SQIVND (reference sequence). The CDR3 loop spans 16 amino acids. DNA for the CDR3: TGTGCCAGTAGCGCCCTCGGTAGCGGGAGGCCAAATGAGCAGTTCTTC. This gives the protein CASSALGSGRPNEQFF.

This sequence joins TRBV5-1 and TRBJ1-2; TRBD1 might be the D (5 bases). CDR1 SGHRS and CDR2 YFSETQ come from the germline V gene. Trimming took off 3 bases at V and 8 bases at J, with 20 bases between the two ends. The length of the CDR3 is 15 residues. The CDR3 nucleotides are TGCGCCAGCAGCTCCGTGGCTCCCGGGGGTGGCGGCTACACCTTC. It is translated as CASSSVAPGGGGYTF.

This chain links TRBV9 with TRBJ2-7, with 10 positions matching TRBD2. The V gene's germline CDR1 is SGDLS and CDR2 YYNGEE. The CDR3 extends over 17 amino acids. V was clipped by 4 bases and J by 0 bases; unmatched bases: 10. In DNA, the CDR3 is TGTGCCAGCAGCCCCCGGGCTAGCGGGAGCCTCTCCTACGAGCAGTACTTC. It encodes CASSPRASGSLSYEQYF.

CDR3 in amino acids: CASSMTSGTTDTQYF. CDR3 DNA: TGTGCCAGTAGTATGACTAGCGGGACGACAGATACGCAGTATTTT. The chain couples TRBV19 to TRBJ2-3, with TRBD2 matching 11 bases. Germline CDR1 is LNHDA and CDR2 is SQIVND (reference sequence). With 3 bases clipped from V and 3 bases from J, the junction kept 2 bases outside the gene matches. This CDR3 is built from 15 residues. Full variable domain (rest looked up from reference TRBV19 and TRBJ2-3): DGGITQSPKYLFRKEGQNVTLSCEQNLNHDAMYWYRQDPGQGLRLIYYSQIVNDFQKGDIAEGYSVSREKKESFPLTVTSAQKNPTAFYLCASSMTSGTTDTQYFGPGTRLTVL.

This rearrangement joins TRBV10-3 to TRBJ1-5; 7 bases fit TRBD1. The CDR3 sequence is 15 residues long. The junction had 10 bases not matched to a gene; V was cut back by 5 bases and J by 6 bases. Germline V gives CDR1 ENHRY, CDR2 SYGVKD. The CDR3 bases are TGTGCCATCAGTACAGGGGCGAGGTCCTTTCAGCCCCAGCATTTT. Its translation: CAISTGARSFQPQHF.

This clone was seen a single time. The chain uses TRBV18 and TRBJ2-6, with D tentatively TRBD2 (5 bases). The ends were cut back, 0 bases at V and 0 bases at J, with 12 bases in the middle. There are 18 residues in the CDR3. CDR1 and CDR2 (germline): KGHSH, LQKENI. The CDR3 here is CASSPPGLPRSGANVLTF. CDR3 DNA sequence: TGTGCCAGCTCACCACCTGGACTGCCCCGCTCTGGGGCCAACGTCCTGACTTTC. Complete variable domain (other parts from reference TRBV18 and TRBJ2-6): NAGVMQNPRHLVRRRGQEARLRCSPMKGHSHVYWYRQLPEEGLKFMVYLQKENIIDESGMPKERFSAEFPKEGPSILRIQQVVRGDSAAYFCASSPPGLPRSGANVLTFGAGSRLTVL.

The chain recombines TRBV7-2 with TRBJ1-1; tentative D call: TRBD1 (5 bases). The V end lost 4 bases, the J end lost 7 bases, and 13 bases lay between the germline ends. The CDR3 contains 13 residues. Germline CDR1 and CDR2: SGHTA and FQGNSA. CDR3: CASSSNQGSEAFF. The CDR3, as DNA: TGTGCCAGCAGCTCTAACCAGGGTAGTGAAGCTTTCTTT.

This clone was seen only a few times. V and J are TRBV5-1 and TRBJ1-5; 9 nucleotides agree with TRBD1. This CDR3 region has 16 residues. Per the germline V gene, CDR1 is SGHRS and CDR2 is YFSETQ. The V segment lost 3 bases and the J segment 2 bases; nucleotides outside the gene matches: 6. DNA for the CDR3: TGCGCCAGCAGCTGGGGGGACAGGGATGGCAATCAGCCCCAGCATTTT. Translation: CASSWGDRDGNQPQHF.

V usage is TRBV19 and J usage is TRBJ1-5; 8 bases map to TRBD1. CDR1 LNHDA and CDR2 SQIVND come from the germline V gene (reference sequence). The CDR3 sequence is 13 residues long. The V gene end was trimmed by 5 bases and the J gene end by 6 bases; junction bases not matched to a gene: 3. The CDR3 sequence is CASSLTGVQPQHF. The CDR3, as DNA: TGTGCCAGTAGTCTGACAGGGGTTCAGCCCCAGCATTTT. Looking up the rest from reference TRBV19 and TRBJ1-5 gives the full variable domain: DGGITQSPKYLFRKEGQNVTLSCEQNLNHDAMYWYRQDPGQGLRLIYYSQIVNDFQKGDIAEGYSVSREKKESFPLTVTSAQKNPTAFYLCASSLTGVQPQHFGDGTRLSIL.

The V gene is TRBV6-5, the J gene TRBJ1-2, with TRBD1 identical over 9 bases. CDR1 and CDR2 from the germline V gene are MNHEY and SVGAGI. The CDR3 is 14 residues long. J lost 8 bases, V lost 0 bases, and 4 bases had no gene match. In DNA, the CDR3 is TGTGCCAGCAGTTACTCTTTCACAGGGGGCGGCTACACCTTC. Translation: CASSYSFTGGGYTF.

This rearrangement joins TRBV2 to TRBJ1-6, with 7 bases fitting TRBD1. The CDR3 runs 15 residues. CDR1 and CDR2 (germline): SNHLY, FYNNEI. The ends lost 3 bases at V and 4 bases at J; junction bases unmatched: 3. The CDR3 region is CASSDSGQYNSPLHF. CDR3 coding DNA: TGTGCCAGCAGTGACTCGGGACAGTATAATTCACCCCTCCACTTT.

The rearrangement uses TRBV28 and TRBJ2-7, with 13 bases that match TRBD2. The length of the CDR3 is 19 residues. The ends lost 6 bases at V and 5 bases at J; junction bases unmatched: 19. Germline assignment: CDR1 MDHEN and CDR2 SYDVKM. The CDR3 DNA follows: TGTGCCAGCAGGCCAGACTCCGTTTGGACTAGCGGGAGCACCCACGAGCAGTACTTC. As protein: CASRPDSVWTSGSTHEQYF.

This rearrangement joins TRBV7-9 to TRBJ2-7; 10 positions match TRBD1. This CDR3 region has 14 residues. Unmatched junction bases numbered 6, after V lost 5 bases and J lost 5 bases. In germline, CDR1 is SEHNR, CDR2 FQNEAQ (reference sequence). The CDR3 region is CASSDRDRGNEQYF. As DNA, the CDR3 is TGTGCCAGCAGCGACCGGGACAGGGGAAACGAGCAGTACTTC.

This chain joins TRBV4-2 and TRBJ1-2, with 9 bases lining up with TRBD1. The ends lost 3 bases at V and 4 bases at J; junction bases unmatched: 9. Germline loops: CDR1 LGHNA, CDR2 YNFKEQ. CDR3 size: 16 residues. The CDR3 loop is CASSQKQGASGYGYTF. In DNA, the CDR3 is TGTGCCAGCAGCCAGAAACAGGGGGCTTCAGGCTATGGCTACACCTTC.